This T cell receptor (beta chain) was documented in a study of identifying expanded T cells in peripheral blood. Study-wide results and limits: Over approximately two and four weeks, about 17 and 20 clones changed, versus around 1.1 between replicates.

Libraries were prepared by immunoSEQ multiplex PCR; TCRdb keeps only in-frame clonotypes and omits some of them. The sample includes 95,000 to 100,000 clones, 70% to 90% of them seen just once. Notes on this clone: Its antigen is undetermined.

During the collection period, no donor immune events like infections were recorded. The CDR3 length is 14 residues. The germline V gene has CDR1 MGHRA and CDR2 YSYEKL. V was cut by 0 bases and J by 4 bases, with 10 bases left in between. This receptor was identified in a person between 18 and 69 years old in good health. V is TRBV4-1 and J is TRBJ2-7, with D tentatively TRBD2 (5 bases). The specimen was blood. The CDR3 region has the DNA TGCGCCAGCAGCCAAGATAACCCGGGGTACGAGCAGTACTTC. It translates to CASSQDNPGYEQYF.